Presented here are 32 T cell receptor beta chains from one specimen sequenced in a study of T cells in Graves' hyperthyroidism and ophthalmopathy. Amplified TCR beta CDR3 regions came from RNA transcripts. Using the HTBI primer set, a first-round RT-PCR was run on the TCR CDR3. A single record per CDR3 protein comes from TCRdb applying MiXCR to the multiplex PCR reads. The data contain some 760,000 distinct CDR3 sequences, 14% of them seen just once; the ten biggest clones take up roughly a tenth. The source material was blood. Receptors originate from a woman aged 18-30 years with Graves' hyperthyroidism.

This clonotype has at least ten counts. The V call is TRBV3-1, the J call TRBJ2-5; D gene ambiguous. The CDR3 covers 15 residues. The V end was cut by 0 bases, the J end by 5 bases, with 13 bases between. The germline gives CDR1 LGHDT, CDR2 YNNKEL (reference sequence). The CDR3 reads CASSQDTFSVETQYF. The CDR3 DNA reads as TGTGCCAGCAGCCAAGATACCTTTTCGGTGGAGACCCAGTACTTC.

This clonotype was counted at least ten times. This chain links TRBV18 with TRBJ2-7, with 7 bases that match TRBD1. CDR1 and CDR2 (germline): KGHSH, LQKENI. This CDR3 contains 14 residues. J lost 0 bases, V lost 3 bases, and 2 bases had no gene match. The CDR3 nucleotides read TGTGCCAGCTCACCGGGGACAGCCTCCTACGAGCAGTACTTC. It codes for CASSPGTASYEQYF.

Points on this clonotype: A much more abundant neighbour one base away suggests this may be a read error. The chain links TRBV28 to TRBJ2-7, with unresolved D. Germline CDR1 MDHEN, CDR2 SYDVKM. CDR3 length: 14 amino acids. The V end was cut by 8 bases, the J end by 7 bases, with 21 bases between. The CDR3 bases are TGTGCCAGCGGCGAGACTCTCCCGTCCAATGAGCAGTACTTC. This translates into CASGETLPSNEQYF.

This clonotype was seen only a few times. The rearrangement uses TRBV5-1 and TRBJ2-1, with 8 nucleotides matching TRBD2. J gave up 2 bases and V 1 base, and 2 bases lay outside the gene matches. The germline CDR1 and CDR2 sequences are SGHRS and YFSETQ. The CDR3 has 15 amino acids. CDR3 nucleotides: TGCGCCAGCAGCTTGTGGCGGGGGGCCTACAATGAGCAGTTCTTC. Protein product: CASSLWRGAYNEQFF.

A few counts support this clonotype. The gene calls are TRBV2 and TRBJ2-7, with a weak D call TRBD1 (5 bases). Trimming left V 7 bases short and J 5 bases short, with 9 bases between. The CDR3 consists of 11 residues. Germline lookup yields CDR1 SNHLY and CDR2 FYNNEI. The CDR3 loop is CASTGYNEQYF. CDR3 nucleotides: TGTGCCAGCACAGGGTATAACGAGCAGTACTTC.

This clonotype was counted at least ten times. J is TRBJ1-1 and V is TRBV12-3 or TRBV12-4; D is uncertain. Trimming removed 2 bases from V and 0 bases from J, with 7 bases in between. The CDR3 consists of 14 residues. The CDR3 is CASSLRAVNTEAFF. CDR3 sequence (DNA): TGTGCCAGCAGTTTACGGGCAGTGAACACTGAAGCTTTCTTT.

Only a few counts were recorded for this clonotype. The CDR3, as DNA: TGTGCCAGCAGCTTATCCTTGGGAGGGTTCTGGACCTACGAGCAGTACTTC. Amino acids: CASSLSLGGFWTYEQYF. The rearrangement joins TRBV7-9 to TRBJ2-7, with 7 bases fitting TRBD2. J lost 2 bases, V lost 2 bases, and 12 bases had no gene match. Germline assignment: CDR1 SEHNR and CDR2 FQNEAQ (reference sequence). This CDR3 is 17 amino acids long.

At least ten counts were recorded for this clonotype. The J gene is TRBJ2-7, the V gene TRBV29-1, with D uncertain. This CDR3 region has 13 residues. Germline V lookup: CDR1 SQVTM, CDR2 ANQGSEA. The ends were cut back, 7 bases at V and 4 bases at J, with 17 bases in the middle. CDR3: CSADPGPGYEQYF. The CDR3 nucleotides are TGCAGCGCCGATCCGGGCCCTGGGTACGAGCAGTACTTC.

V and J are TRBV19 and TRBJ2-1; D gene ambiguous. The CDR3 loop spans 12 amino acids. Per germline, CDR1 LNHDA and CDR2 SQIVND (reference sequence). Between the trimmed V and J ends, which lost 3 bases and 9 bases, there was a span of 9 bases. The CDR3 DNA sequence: TGTGCCAGTAGTATGGTCCCGCCTGAGCAGTTCTTC. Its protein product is CASSMVPPEQFF.

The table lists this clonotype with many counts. The CDR3 DNA follows: TGTGCCATCAGTGAGTCGATTGGCCGGGGGAAGACTAGCACAGATACGCAGTATTTT. This codes for CAISESIGRGKTSTDTQYF. The chain carries TRBV10-3 and TRBJ2-3; a possible D gene is TRBD2 (6 bases). Germline V lookup: CDR1 ENHRY, CDR2 SYGVKD. With 0 bases removed from V and 0 bases from J, the gap between germline ends came to 19 bases. The CDR3 length is 19 residues.

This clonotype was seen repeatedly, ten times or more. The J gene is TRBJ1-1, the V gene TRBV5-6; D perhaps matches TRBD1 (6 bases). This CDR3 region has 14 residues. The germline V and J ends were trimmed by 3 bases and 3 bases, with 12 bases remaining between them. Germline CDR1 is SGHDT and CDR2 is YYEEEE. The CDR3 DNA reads TGTGCCAGCAGCTGGGGGGGGCGGTACACTGAAGCTTTCTTT. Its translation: CASSWGGRYTEAFF.

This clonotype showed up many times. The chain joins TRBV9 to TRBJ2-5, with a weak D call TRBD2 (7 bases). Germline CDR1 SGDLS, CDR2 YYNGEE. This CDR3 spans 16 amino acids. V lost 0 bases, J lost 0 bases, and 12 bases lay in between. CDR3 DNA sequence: TGTGCCAGCAGCGTAGAGGGGGGGAGGGACCAAGAGACCCAGTACTTC. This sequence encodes CASSVEGGRDQETQYF.

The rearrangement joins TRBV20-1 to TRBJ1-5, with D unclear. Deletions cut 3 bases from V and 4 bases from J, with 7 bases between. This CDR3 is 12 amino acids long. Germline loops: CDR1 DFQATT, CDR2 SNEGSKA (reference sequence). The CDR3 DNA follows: TGCAGTGCTAGCTCGTCGAATCAGCCCCAGCATTTT. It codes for CSASSSNQPQHF.

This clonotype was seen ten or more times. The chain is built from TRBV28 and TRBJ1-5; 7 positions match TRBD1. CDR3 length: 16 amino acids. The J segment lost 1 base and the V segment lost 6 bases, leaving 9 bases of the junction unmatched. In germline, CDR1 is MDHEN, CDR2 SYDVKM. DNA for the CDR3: TGTGCCAGCAGGTCGCTATGGGACAGAAGCAATCAGCCCCAGCATTTT. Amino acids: CASRSLWDRSNQPQHF.

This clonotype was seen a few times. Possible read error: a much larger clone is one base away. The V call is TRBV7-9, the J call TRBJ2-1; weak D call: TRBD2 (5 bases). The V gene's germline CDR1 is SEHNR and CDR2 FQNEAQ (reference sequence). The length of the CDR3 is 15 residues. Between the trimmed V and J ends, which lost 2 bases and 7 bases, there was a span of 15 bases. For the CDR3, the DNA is TGTGCCAGCAGCTTACGGAGCGAGTGGGAGAATGAGCAGTTCTTC. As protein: CASSLRSEWENEQFF.

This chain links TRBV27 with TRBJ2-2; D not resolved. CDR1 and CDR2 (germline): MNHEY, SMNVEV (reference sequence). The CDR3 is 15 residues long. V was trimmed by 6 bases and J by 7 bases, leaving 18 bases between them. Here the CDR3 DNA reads TGTGCCAGCAGCATCTCGAAGGGATTCATCGGGGAGCTGTTTTTT. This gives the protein CASSISKGFIGELFF.

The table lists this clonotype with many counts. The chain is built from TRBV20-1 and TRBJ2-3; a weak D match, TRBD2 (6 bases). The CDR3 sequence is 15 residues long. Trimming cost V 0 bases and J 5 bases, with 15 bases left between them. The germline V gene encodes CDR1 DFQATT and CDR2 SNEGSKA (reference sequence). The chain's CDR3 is CSARDGGYSGDTQYF. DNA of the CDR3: TGCAGTGCTAGAGATGGGGGGTATAGTGGAGATACGCAGTATTTT.

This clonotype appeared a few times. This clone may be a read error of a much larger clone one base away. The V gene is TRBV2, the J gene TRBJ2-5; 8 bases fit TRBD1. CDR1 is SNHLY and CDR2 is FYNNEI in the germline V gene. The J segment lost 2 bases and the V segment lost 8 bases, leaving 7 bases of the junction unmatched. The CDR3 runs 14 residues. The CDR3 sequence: CASGYRDRQETQYF. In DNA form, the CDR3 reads TGTGCCAGCGGTTACCGGGACAGGCAAGAGACCCAGTACTTC.

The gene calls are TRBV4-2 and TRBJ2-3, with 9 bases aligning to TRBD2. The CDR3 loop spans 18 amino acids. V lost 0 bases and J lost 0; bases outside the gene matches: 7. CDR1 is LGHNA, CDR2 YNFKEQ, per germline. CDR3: CASSQDWGLALSTDTQYF. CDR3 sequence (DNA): TGTGCCAGCAGCCAAGATTGGGGACTAGCCTTAAGCACAGATACGCAGTATTTT.

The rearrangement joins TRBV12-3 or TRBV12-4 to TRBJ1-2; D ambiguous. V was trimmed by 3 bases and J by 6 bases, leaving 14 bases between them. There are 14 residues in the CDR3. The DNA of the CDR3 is TGTGCCAGCAGTTTCGTACGGAGGTTGGATGGCTACACCTTC. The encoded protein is CASSFVRRLDGYTF.

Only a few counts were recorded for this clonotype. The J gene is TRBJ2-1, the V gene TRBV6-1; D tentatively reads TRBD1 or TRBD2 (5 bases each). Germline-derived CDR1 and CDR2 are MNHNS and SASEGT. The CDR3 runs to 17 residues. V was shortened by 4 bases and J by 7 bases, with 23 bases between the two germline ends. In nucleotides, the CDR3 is TGTGCCAGCAGTGCCCCCCTGGGGGAAGGGCGAGGGAATGAGCAGTTCTTC. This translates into CASSAPLGEGRGNEQFF.

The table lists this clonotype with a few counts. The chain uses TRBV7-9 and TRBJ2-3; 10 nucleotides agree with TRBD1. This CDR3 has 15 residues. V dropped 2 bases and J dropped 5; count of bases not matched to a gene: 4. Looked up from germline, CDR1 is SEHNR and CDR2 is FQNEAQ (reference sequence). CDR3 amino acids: CASSLSGQGGDTQYF. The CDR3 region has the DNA TGTGCCAGCAGCTTATCCGGACAGGGGGGAGATACGCAGTATTTT.

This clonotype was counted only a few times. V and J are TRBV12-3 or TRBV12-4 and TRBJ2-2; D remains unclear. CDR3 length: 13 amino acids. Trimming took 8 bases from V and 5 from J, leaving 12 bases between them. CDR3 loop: CASGILRTGELFF. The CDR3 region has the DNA TGTGCCAGCGGGATTTTAAGGACCGGGGAGCTGTTTTTT.

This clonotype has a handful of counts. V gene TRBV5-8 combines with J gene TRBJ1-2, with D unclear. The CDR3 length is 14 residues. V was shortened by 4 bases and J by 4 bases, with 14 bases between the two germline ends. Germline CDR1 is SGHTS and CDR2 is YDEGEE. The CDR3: CASSDLMVGYGYTF. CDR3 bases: TGTGCCAGCAGCGATCTTATGGTGGGCTATGGCTACACCTTC.

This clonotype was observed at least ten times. The CDR3 loop reads CSARRGGGRYNEQFF. The CDR3 bases are TGCAGTGCTAGAAGGGGGGGGGGGCGCTACAATGAGCAGTTCTTC. This chain uses TRBV20-1 with TRBJ2-1, with D perhaps matching TRBD2 (7 bases). In germline, CDR1 is DFQATT, CDR2 SNEGSKA (reference sequence). The CDR3 spans 15 residues. The V end was cut by 2 bases, the J end by 3 bases, with 14 bases between.

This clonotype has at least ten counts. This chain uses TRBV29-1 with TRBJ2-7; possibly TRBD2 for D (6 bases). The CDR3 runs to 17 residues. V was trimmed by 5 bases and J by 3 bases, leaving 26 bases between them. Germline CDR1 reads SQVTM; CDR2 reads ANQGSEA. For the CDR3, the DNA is TGCAGCGTTATTGATAGGGACCCGGGAGTGGGGCTCTACGAGCAGTACTTC. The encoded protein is CSVIDRDPGVGLYEQYF.

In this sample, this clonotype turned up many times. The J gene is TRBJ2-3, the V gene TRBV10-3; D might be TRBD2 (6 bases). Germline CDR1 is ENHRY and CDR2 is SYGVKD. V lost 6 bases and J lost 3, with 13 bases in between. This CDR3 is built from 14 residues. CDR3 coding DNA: TGTGCCATCAGCGTAGCGGAGGAAACAGATACGCAGTATTTT. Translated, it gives CAISVAEETDTQYF.

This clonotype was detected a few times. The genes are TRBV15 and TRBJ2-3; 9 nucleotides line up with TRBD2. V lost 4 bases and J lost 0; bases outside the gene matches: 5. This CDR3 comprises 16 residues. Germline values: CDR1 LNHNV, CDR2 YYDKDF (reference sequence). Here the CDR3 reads CATSTPSGTSTDTQYF. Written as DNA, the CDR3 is TGTGCCACCAGCACTCCTAGCGGGACTAGCACAGATACGCAGTATTTT. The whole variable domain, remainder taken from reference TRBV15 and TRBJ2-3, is DAMVIQNPRYQVTQFGKPVTLSCSQTLNHNVMYWYQQKSSQAPKLLFHYYDKDFNNEADTPDNFQSRRPNTSFCFLDIRSPGLGDTAMYLCATSTPSGTSTDTQYFGPGTRLTVL.

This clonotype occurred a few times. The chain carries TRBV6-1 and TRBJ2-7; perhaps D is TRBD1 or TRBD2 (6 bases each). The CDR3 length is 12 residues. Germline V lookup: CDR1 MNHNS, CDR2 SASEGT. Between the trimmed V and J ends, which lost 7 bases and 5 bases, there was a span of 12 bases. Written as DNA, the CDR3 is TGTGCCAGCAAAAGGGGGGAGGACGAGCAGTACTTC. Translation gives CASKRGEDEQYF.

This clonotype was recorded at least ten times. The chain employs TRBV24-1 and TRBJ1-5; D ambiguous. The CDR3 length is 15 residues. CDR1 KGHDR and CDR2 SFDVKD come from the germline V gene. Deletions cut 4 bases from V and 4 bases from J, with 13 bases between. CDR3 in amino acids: CATSEWTLQNQPQHF. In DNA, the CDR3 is TGTGCCACCAGTGAATGGACCCTCCAGAATCAGCCCCAGCATTTT.

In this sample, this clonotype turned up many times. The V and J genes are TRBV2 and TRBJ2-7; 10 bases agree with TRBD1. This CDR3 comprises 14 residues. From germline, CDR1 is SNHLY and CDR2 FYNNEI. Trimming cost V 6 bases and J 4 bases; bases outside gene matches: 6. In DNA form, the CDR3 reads TGTGCCAGCAGCGGACAGGGGGTTTTATACGAGCAGTACTTC. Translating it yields CASSGQGVLYEQYF.

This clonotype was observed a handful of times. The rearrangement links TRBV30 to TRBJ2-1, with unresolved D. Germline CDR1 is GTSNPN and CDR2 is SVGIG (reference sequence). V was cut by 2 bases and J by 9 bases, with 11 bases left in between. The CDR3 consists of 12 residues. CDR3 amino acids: CAWSTTTVEQFF. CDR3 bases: TGTGCCTGGAGTACCACTACAGTTGAGCAGTTCTTC.